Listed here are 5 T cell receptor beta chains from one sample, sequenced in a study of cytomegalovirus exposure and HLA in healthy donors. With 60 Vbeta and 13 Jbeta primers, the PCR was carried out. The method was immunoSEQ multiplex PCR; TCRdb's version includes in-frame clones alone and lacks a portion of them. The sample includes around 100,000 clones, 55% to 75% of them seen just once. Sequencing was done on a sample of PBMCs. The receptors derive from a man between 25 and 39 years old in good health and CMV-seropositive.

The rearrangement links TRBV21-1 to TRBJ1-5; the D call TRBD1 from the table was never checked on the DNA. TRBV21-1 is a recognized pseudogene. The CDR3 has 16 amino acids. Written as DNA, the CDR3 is TGTGCCAGCAGCAAAAGGGACAGCAATAGCAATCAGCCCCAGCATTTT. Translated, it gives CASSKRDSNSNQPQHF.

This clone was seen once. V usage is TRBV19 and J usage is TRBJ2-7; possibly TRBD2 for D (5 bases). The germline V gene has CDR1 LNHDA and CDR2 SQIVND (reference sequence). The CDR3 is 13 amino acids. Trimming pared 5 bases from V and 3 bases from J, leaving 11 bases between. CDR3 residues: CASSVGLDYEQYV. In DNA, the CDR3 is TGTGCCAGTAGTGTAGGACTGGACTACGAGCAGTACGTC.

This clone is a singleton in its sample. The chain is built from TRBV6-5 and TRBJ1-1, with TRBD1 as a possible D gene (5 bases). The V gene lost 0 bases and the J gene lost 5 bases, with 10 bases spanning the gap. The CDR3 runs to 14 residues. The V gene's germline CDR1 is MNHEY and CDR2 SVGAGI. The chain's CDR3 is CASSYSGGRTEAFF. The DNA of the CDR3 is TGTGCCAGCAGTTACTCGGGGGGTCGGACTGAAGCTTTCTTT.

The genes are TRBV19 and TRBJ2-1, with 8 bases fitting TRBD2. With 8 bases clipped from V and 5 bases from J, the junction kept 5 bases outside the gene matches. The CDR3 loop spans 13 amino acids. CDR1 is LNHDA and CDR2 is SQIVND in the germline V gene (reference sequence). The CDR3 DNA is TGTGCCAGTCATAGCGGGATAAACAATGAGCAGTTCTTC. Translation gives CASHSGINNEQFF.

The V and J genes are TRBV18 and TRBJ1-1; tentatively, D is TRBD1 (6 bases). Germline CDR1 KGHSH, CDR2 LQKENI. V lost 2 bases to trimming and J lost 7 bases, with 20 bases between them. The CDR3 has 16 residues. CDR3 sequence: CASSPGTGFYNGEAFF. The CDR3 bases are TGTGCCAGCTCACCAGGTACAGGGTTTTATAACGGTGAAGCTTTCTTT. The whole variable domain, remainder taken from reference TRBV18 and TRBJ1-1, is NAGVMQNPRHLVRRRGQEARLRCSPMKGHSHVYWYRQLPEEGLKFMVYLQKENIIDESGMPKERFSAEFPKEGPSILRIQQVVRGDSAAYFCASSPGTGFYNGEAFFGQGTRLTVV.